These T cell receptor beta chains were read from a single sample in a study of cytomegalovirus exposure and HLA in healthy donors. Produced via immunoSEQ multiplex PCR; TCRdb's table is partial and in-frame only. This sample has 100,000 to 150,000 clones, with approximately 87% found just once. Sequencing was carried out using PBMCs. The receptor source for this set is a man between 40 and 49 years old in good health and CMV-seronegative. CDR3s include the opening cysteine and the closing phenylalanine or tryptophan. Fields, in order: D gene, J gene, clone size, V gene, CDR3 protein, CDR3 DNA. The D gene is left open where the match is weak. Where a row states a size, it is once, few, many or the class of an expanded clone; other rows omit it.

d_call: NA; j_call: TRBJ1-5; clone_size: NA; v_call: TRBV28; cdr3_aa: CASSLRGGVQPQHF; cdr3_nt: TGTGCCAGCAGTTTAAGGGGAGGGGTCCAGCCCCAGCATTTT
d_call: NA; j_call: TRBJ2-3; clone_size: NA; v_call: TRBV29-1; cdr3_aa: CSVEGGGSNNVADTQYF; cdr3_nt: TGCAGCGTTGAAGGTGGGGGGTCTAACAACGTCGCAGATACGCAGTATTTT
d_call: TRBD1; j_call: TRBJ2-1; clone_size: NA; v_call: TRBV5-4; cdr3_aa: CASSHGQGAPNEQFF; cdr3_nt: TGTGCCAGCAGCCATGGACAGGGGGCGCCGAATGAGCAGTTCTTC
d_call: NA; j_call: TRBJ2-7; clone_size: NA; v_call: TRBV7-2; cdr3_aa: CASSPAGGDYEQYF; cdr3_nt: TGTGCCAGCAGCCCAGCCGGGGGTGACTACGAGCAGTACTTC
d_call: NA; j_call: TRBJ2-7; clone_size: few; v_call: TRBV6-5; cdr3_aa: CATLGAGAMNYEQYF; cdr3_nt: TGTGCCACCTTAGGGGCAGGGGCTATGAACTACGAGCAGTACTTC
d_call: TRBD2; j_call: TRBJ2-1; clone_size: once; v_call: TRBV6-5; cdr3_aa: CASSYSSSGGADEQFF; cdr3_nt: TGTGCCAGCAGTTACTCGTCTAGCGGGGGGGCCGATGAGCAGTTCTTC
d_call: TRBD1; j_call: TRBJ2-3; clone_size: NA; v_call: TRBV5-5; cdr3_aa: CASSLGTGSADTQYF; cdr3_nt: TGTGCCAGCAGCTTGGGGACAGGGAGTGCAGATACGCAGTATTTT
d_call: NA; j_call: TRBJ1-5; clone_size: NA; v_call: TRBV25-1; cdr3_aa: CASSTSSNQPQHF; cdr3_nt: TGTGCCAGCAGTACATCTAGCAATCAGCCCCAGCATTTT
d_call: NA; j_call: TRBJ1-5; clone_size: NA; v_call: TRBV5-1; cdr3_aa: CASSPQGFNQPQHF; cdr3_nt: TGCGCCAGCAGCCCGCAGGGCTTCAATCAGCCCCAGCATTTT
d_call: TRBD2; j_call: TRBJ2-1; clone_size: once; v_call: TRBV15; cdr3_aa: CATSIGLAGGEQFF; cdr3_nt: TGTGCCACCAGCATAGGACTAGCGGGAGGTGAGCAGTTCTTC
d_call: NA; j_call: TRBJ2-1; clone_size: once; v_call: TRBV5-6; cdr3_aa: CASSLAGVTYNEQFF; cdr3_nt: TGTGCCAGCAGCTTGGCAGGGGTTACCTACAATGAGCAGTTCTTC
d_call: TRBD1; j_call: TRBJ2-7; clone_size: NA; v_call: TRBV4-1; cdr3_aa: CASSQGAGGRYEQYF; cdr3_nt: TGCGCCAGCAGCCAAGGCGCAGGGGGCAGGTACGAGCAGTACTTC
d_call: TRBD1; j_call: TRBJ2-6; clone_size: few; v_call: TRBV10-3; cdr3_aa: CATRTGGSGANVLTF; cdr3_nt: TGTGCCACTAGGACAGGGGGCTCTGGGGCCAACGTCCTGACTTTC
d_call: NA; j_call: TRBJ2-3; clone_size: few; v_call: TRBV11-2; cdr3_aa: CASSDPRGYRSTDTQYF; cdr3_nt: TGTGCCAGCAGCGATCCCCGGGGGTATCGGAGCACAGATACGCAGTATTTT
d_call: NA; j_call: TRBJ2-1; clone_size: NA; v_call: TRBV9; cdr3_aa: CASSVSGDFLNEQFF; cdr3_nt: TGTGCCAGCAGCGTATCGGGGGATTTTTTAAATGAGCAGTTCTTC
d_call: NA; j_call: TRBJ2-3; clone_size: NA; v_call: TRBV21-1; cdr3_aa: CASSSTGRAPTDTQYF; cdr3_nt: TGTGCCAGCAGCTCGACAGGGCGGGCGCCCACAGATACGCAGTATTTT
d_call: NA; j_call: TRBJ2-5; clone_size: NA; v_call: TRBV15; cdr3_aa: CATSRDRAQETQYF; cdr3_nt: TGTGCCACCAGCAGAGACAGGGCCCAAGAGACCCAGTACTTC
d_call: NA; j_call: TRBJ2-5; clone_size: NA; v_call: TRBV5-1; cdr3_aa: CASSLAGGGETQYF; cdr3_nt: TGCGCCAGCAGCTTGGCGGGGGGCGGGGAGACCCAGTACTTC
d_call: NA; j_call: TRBJ2-5; clone_size: NA; v_call: TRBV28; cdr3_aa: CASSPRDRKVQETQYF; cdr3_nt: TGTGCCAGCAGCCCCCGTGACAGGAAGGTCCAAGAGACCCAGTACTTC
d_call: TRBD2; j_call: TRBJ2-7; clone_size: NA; v_call: TRBV5-6; cdr3_aa: CASSSIYGGGEQYF; cdr3_nt: TGTGCCAGCAGCTCAATTTATGGGGGGGGCGAGCAGTACTTC
d_call: NA; j_call: TRBJ2-3; clone_size: NA; v_call: TRBV29-1; cdr3_aa: CSLRQADTQYF; cdr3_nt: TGCAGCCTAAGACAGGCAGATACGCAGTATTTT
d_call: NA; j_call: TRBJ1-3; clone_size: few; v_call: TRBV7-2; cdr3_aa: CASSFGGRSGNTIYF; cdr3_nt: TGTGCCAGCAGCTTCGGCGGCAGATCTGGAAACACCATATATTTT